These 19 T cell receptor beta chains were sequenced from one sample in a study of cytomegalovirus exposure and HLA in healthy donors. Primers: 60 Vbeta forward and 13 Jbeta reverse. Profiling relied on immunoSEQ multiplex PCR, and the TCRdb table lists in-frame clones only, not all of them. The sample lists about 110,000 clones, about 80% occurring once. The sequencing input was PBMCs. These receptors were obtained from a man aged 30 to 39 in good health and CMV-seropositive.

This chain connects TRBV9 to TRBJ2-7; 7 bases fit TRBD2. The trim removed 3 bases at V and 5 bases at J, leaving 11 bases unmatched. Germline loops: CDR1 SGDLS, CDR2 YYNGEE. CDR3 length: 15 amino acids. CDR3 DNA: TGTGCCAGCAGCGGTACCGGGACTGCGGGAGACGAGCAGTACTTC. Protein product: CASSGTGTAGDEQYF.

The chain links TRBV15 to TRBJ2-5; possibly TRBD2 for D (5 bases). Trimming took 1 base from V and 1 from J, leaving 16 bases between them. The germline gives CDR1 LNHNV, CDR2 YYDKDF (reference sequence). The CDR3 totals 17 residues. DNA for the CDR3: TGTGCCACCAGCAGAGGCGGATCCGGGGTAGCCCAAGAGACCCAGTACTTC. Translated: CATSRGGSGVAQETQYF.

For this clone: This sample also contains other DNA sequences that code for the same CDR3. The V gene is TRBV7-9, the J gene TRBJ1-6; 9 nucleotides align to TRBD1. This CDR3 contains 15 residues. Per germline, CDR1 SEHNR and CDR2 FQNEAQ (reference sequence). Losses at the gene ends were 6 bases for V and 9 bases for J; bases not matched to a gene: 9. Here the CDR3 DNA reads TGTGCCAGCAGTTTAAAGTCACAGGGGGCTTCACCCCTCCACTTT. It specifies CASSLKSQGASPLHF.

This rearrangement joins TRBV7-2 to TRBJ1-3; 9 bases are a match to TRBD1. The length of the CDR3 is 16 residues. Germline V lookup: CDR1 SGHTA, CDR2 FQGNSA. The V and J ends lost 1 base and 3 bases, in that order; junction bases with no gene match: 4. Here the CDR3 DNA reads TGTGCCAGCAGCTTAGGAACAGGGGGCGGTGGAAACACCATATATTTT. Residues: CASSLGTGGGGNTIYF.

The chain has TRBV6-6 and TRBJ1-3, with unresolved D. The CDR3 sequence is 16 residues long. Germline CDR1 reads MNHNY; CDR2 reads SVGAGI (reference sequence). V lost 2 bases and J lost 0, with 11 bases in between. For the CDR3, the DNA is TGTGCCAGCAGTTACCTGGAGCCAGTCTCTGGAAACACCATATATTTT. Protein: CASSYLEPVSGNTIYF.

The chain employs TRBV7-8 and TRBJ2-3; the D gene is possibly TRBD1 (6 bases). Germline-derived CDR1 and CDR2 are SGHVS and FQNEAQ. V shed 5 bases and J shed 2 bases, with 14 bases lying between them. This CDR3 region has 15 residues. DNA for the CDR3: TGTGCCAGCAGCCCAGCGAGGGGGATCACAGATACGCAGTATTTT. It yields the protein CASSPARGITDTQYF. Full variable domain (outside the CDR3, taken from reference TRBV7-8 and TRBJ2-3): GAGVSQSPRYKVAKRGQDVALRCDPISGHVSLFWYQQALGQGPEFLTYFQNEAQLDKSGLPSDRFFAERPEGSVSTLKIQRTQQEDSAVYLCASSPARGITDTQYFGPGTRLTVL.

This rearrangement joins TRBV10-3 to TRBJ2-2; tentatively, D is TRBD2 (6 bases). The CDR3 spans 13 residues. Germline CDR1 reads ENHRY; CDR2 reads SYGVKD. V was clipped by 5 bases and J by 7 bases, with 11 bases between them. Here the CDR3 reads CAISSRGIGELFF. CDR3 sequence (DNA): TGTGCCATCAGTTCCCGGGGGATCGGGGAGCTGTTTTTT.

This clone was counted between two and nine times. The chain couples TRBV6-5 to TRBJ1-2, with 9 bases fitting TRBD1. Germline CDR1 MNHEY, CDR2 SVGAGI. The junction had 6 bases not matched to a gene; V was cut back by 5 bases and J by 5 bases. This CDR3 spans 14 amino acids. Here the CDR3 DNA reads TGTGCCAGCAGTCGGACAGGGGTTGGGTATGGCTACACCTTC. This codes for CASSRTGVGYGYTF.

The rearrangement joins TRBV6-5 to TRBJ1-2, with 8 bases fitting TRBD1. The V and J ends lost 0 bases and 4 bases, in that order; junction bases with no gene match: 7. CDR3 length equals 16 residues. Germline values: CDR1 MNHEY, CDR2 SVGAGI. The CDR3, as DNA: TGTGCCAGCAGTTACTCGAAGGTTACAGGGGGCTATGGCTACACCTTC. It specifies CASSYSKVTGGYGYTF.

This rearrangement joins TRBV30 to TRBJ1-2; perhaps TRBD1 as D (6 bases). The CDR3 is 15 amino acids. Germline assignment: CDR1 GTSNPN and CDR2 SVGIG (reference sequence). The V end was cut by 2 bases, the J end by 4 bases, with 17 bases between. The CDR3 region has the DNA TGTGCCTGGAGTCCCGATCCGGGACACCGCTATGGCTACACCTTC. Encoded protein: CAWSPDPGHRYGYTF.

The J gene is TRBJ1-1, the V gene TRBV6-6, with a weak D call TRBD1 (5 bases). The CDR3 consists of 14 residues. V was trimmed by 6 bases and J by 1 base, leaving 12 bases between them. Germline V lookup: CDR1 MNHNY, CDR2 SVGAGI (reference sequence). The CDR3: CASRIKQGNTEAFF. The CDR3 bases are TGTGCCAGCAGAATAAAGCAGGGGAACACTGAAGCTTTCTTT.

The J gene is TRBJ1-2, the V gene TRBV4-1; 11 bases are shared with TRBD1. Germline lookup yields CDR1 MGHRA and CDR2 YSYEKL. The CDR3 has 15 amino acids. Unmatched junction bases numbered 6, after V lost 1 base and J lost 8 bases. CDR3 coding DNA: TGCGCCAGCAGCCAAGCTTCCGGGACAGGGGGAGGCTACACCTTC. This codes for CASSQASGTGGGYTF.

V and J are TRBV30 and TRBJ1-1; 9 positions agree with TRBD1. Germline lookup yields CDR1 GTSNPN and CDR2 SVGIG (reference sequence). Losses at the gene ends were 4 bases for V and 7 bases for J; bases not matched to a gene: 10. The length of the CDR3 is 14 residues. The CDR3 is CAWISKTGGREAFF. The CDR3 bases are TGTGCCTGGATTTCAAAAACAGGGGGCCGTGAAGCTTTCTTT.

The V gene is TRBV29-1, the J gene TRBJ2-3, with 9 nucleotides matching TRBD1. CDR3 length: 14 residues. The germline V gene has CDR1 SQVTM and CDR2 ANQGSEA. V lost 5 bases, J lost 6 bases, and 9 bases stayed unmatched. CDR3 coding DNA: TGCAGCGTTACATCGGGACAGGGTTCGGATACGCAGTATTTT. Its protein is CSVTSGQGSDTQYF.

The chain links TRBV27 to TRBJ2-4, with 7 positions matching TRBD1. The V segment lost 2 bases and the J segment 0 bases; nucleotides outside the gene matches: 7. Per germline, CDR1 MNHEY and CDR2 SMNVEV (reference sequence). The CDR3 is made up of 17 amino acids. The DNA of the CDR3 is TGTGCCAGCAGTTTAAGCCACAGGGGCGAAGCCAAAAACATTCAGTACTTC. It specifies CASSLSHRGEAKNIQYF.

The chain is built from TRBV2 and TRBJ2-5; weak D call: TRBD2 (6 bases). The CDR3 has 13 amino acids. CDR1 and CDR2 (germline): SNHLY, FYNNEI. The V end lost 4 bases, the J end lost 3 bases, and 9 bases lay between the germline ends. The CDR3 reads CASSGRTKETQYF. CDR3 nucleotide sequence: TGTGCCAGCAGTGGTAGGACTAAAGAGACCCAGTACTTC.

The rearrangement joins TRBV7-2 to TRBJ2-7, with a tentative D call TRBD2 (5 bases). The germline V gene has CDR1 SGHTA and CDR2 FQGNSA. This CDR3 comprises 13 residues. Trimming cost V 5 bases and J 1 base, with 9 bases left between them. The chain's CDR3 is CASSLSGSYEQYF. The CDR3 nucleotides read TGTGCCAGCAGCCTCTCGGGATCCTACGAGCAGTACTTC.

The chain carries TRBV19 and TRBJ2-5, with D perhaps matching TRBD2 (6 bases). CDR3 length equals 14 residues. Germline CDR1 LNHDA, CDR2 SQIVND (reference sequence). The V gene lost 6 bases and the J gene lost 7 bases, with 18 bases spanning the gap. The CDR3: CASSARPGAGTQYF. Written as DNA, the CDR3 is TGTGCCAGTAGCGCCCGGCCGGGAGCTGGGACCCAGTACTTC. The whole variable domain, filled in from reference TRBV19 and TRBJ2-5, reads DGGITQSPKYLFRKEGQNVTLSCEQNLNHDAMYWYRQDPGQGLRLIYYSQIVNDFQKGDIAEGYSVSREKKESFPLTVTSAQKNPTAFYLCASSARPGAGTQYFGPGTRLLVL.

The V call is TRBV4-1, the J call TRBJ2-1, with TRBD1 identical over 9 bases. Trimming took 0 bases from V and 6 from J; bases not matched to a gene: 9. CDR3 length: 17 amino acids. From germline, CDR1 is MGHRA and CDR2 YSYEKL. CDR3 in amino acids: CASSQDSIGTGLNEQFF. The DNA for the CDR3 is TGCGCCAGCAGCCAAGACTCCATCGGGACAGGGCTCAATGAGCAGTTCTTC.